These T cell receptor beta chains were read from a single sample in a study of CD8 T cells in ankylosing spondylitis. A single record per CDR3 protein comes from TCRdb applying MiXCR to the 5' RACE reads. Of some 15,000 distinct CDR3 sequences listed, roughly 8% were seen once; the top ten hold less than 40%. Sequencing was carried out using blood. The receptors were gathered from a male donor with ankylosing spondylitis or in good health (not recorded which). Each CDR3 is given with its conserved first and last residue. D genes are given only for firm matches. Expanded clones are given a class, and other clones once, few, many or no size at all.

DNA: TGTGCCAGCAGCAAAAAACCGGGACACGAATATGGCTACACCTTC
CDR3: CASSKKPGHEYGYTF
V: TRBV21-1
J: TRBJ1-2
D: NA
size: medium-sized

DNA: TGTGCCAGCAGTCCTAGCGGAGCTAGCACAGATACGCAGTATTTT
CDR3: CASSPSGASTDTQYF
V: TRBV12-3/TRBV12-4
J: TRBJ2-3
D: TRBD2
size: few

DNA: TGTGCCAGCAGTTTACAGGGGACCACTGAAGCTTTCTTT
CDR3: CASSLQGTTEAFF
V: TRBV12-3/TRBV12-4
J: TRBJ1-1
D: NA
size: many

DNA: TGTGCCAGCAGTCAGGGACGGATGAACACTGAAGCTTTCTTT
CDR3: CASSQGRMNTEAFF
V: TRBV12-3/TRBV12-4
J: TRBJ1-1
D: NA
size: many

DNA: TGTGCCAGCAGCCAGACAGATACGCAGTATTTT
CDR3: CASSQTDTQYF
V: TRBV3-1
J: TRBJ2-3
D: NA
size: many

DNA: TGCGCCAGCAGCTTCAGGGAGAACACTGAAGCTTTCTTT
CDR3: CASSFRENTEAFF
V: TRBV5-1
J: TRBJ1-1
D: NA
size: many

DNA: TGCAGTGCACGATTAAAGGGCACTGAAGCTTTCTTT
CDR3: CSARLKGTEAFF
V: TRBV20-1
J: TRBJ1-1
D: NA
size: many

DNA: TGTGCCAGCAGTTACGACGGGACAGGGGGCGTCACTGAAGCTTTCTTT
CDR3: CASSYDGTGGVTEAFF
V: TRBV6-5
J: TRBJ1-1
D: TRBD1
size: many

DNA: TGTGCCAGCAGCCCGACCGGGACTAGGAAGGATACGCAGTATTTT
CDR3: CASSPTGTRKDTQYF
V: TRBV7-2
J: TRBJ2-3
D: TRBD2
size: many

DNA: TGTGCCAGCCGTACAGGGGCCACTGAAGCTTTCTTT
CDR3: CASRTGATEAFF
V: TRBV6-2/TRBV6-3
J: TRBJ1-1
D: TRBD1
size: few

DNA: TGCAGCGTTGCGGGGCTGGGGTCCGAGCAGTACTTC
CDR3: CSVAGLGSEQYF
V: TRBV29-1
J: TRBJ2-7
D: NA
size: few

DNA: TGCAGTGCGCCCGGGGACTCCTACAATGAGCAGTTCTTC
CDR3: CSAPGDSYNEQFF
V: TRBV20-1
J: TRBJ2-1
D: NA
size: many

DNA: TGTGCCAGCAGTTACCTTGGACTAGCGGCGGGGGACGGGGAGCTGTTTTTT
CDR3: CASSYLGLAAGDGELFF
V: TRBV6-5
J: TRBJ2-2
D: TRBD2
size: NA

DNA: TGCGCCAGCAGCTTGCGGGGGGTTTCAAATGAGCAGTTCTTC
CDR3: CASSLRGVSNEQFF
V: TRBV5-1
J: TRBJ2-1
D: TRBD2
size: NA

DNA: TGTGCCAGCAGCTCCGGCGGGCGGGGAGATACGCAGTATTTT
CDR3: CASSSGGRGDTQYF
V: TRBV12-3/TRBV12-4
J: TRBJ2-3
D: NA
size: many

DNA: TGTGCCAGCAGCTGGGACGGCCCCTACGAGCAGTACTTC
CDR3: CASSWDGPYEQYF
V: TRBV7-2
J: TRBJ2-7
D: NA
size: NA

DNA: TGTGCCACCAGCGGGTACAGGGGGGGTTCACCCCTCCACTTT
CDR3: CATSGYRGGSPLHF
V: TRBV15
J: TRBJ1-6
D: TRBD1
size: many

DNA: TGCAGTGCTAGAGTAGGGGTTCAGCACACTGAAGCTTTCTTT
CDR3: CSARVGVQHTEAFF
V: TRBV20-1
J: TRBJ1-1
D: NA
size: many